This section outlines one T cell receptor beta chain sequence together with its context. Its target is unknown. The data belong to a study of T-cell memory formation after mild COVID-19. Overall study findings and caveats: Clones contracting day 15 to 85 were balanced CD4/CD8; later expanders leaned CD4+.

TCRdb recomputed calls from the 5' RACE reads with MiXCR, one row per CDR3 protein. The table lists 400,000 to 550,000 distinct CDR3 sequences, 20% to 25% of them singletons. The CDR3 contains 15 residues. Deletions cut 6 bases from V and 3 bases from J, with 19 bases between. Germline V gene sequence: CDR1 DFQATT, CDR2 SNEGSKA (reference sequence). The genes are TRBV20-1 and TRBJ2-3; D not certain. The TCR sequence derives from an adult woman who had mild COVID-19 (a few samples of this study predate the infection). Cell type and time point are not known. The sample taken for sequencing was PBMCs or a T cell subset sorted from them (not recorded which). As DNA, the CDR3 is TGCAGTGCCCCCTCACCCGGCAGGTGGACAGATACGCAGTATTTT. It translates to CSAPSPGRWTDTQYF.